Given below is one TCR beta chain in context. The data are from a study of blood T cells in healthy people across ages. Germline values: CDR1 ENHRY, CDR2 SYGVKD. The trim removed 6 bases at V and 4 bases at J, leaving 8 bases unmatched. The CDR3 is 16 amino acids. Alongside a J-beta primer mix, a sample-barcoded 5' primer served in a second PCR lasting 7 to 11 cycles. In TCRdb, the 5' RACE reads were re-called with MiXCR into one record per CDR3 protein. The table shows roughly 1.9 million distinct CDR3 sequences, with about two fifths occurring only once. The material sequenced was blood. This clonotype originated in a human donor in good health. The V and J genes are TRBV10-3 and TRBJ2-3; 12 bases fit TRBD2. CDR3 sequence: CAISLTSGGRADTQYF. CDR3 nucleotide sequence: TGTGCCATCAGCCTGACTAGCGGGGGAAGGGCAGATACGCAGTATTTT.